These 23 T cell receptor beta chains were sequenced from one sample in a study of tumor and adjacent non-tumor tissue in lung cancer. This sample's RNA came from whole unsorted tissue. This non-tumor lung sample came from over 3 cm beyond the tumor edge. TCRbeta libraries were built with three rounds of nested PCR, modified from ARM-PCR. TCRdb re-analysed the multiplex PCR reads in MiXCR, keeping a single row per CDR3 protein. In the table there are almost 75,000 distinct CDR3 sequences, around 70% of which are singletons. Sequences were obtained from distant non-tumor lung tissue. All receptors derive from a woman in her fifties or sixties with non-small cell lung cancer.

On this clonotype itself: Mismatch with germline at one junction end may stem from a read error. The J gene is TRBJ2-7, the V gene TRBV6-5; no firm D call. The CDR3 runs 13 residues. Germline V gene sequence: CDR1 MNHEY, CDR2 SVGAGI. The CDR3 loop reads CATHELRTIEQYF. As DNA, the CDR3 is TGTGCCACCCATGAACTTAGAACAATCGAGCAATACTTC.

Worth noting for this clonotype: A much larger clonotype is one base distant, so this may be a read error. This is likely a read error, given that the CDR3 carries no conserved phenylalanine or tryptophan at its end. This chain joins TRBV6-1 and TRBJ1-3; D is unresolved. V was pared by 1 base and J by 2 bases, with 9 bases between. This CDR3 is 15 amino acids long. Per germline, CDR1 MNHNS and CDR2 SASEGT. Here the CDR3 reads CASSEVGVAGNTIYL. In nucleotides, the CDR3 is TGTGCCAGCAGTGAAGTCGGGGTTGCTGGAAACACCATATATCTT.

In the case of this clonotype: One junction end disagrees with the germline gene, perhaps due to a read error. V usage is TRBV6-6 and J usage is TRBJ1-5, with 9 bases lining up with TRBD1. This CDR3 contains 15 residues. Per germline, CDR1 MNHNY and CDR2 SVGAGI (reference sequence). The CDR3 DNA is TGTGCAAGCAGTTACTCGAGCAGGGACAGGGAGCCCCAGAATTTT. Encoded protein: CASSYSSRDREPQNF.

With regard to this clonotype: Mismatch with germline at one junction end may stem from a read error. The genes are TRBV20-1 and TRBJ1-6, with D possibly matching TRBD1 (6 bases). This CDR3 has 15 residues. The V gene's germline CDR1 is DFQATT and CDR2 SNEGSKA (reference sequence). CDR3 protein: CSVAPEGGRNSPFHF. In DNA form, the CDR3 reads TGCAGTGTTGCCCCGGAAGGGGGGAGAAATTCACCCTTCCACTTT.

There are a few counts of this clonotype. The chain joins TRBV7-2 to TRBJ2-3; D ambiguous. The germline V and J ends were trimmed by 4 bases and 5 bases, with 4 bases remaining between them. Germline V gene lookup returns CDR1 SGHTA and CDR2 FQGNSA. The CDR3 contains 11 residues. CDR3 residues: CASSSQDTQYF. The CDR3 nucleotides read TGTGCCAGCAGCTCACAAGATACGCAGTATTTT.

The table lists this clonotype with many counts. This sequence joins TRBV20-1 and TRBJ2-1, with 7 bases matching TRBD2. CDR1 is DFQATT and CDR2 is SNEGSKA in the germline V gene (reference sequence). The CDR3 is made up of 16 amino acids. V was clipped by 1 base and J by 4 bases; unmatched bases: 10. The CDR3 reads CSARVPLAGDYNEQFF. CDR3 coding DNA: TGCAGTGCTAGAGTCCCACTGGCGGGAGATTACAATGAGCAGTTCTTC.

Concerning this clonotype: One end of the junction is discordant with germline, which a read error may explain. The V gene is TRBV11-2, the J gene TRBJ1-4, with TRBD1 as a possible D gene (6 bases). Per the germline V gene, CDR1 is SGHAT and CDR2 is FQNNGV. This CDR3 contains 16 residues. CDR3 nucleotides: TGTGCCAACAGCTTAACCCGGGACACTGGGAGGAGGAAACTGTTTTTT. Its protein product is CANSLTRDTGRRKLFF. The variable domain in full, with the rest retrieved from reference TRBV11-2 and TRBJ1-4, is EAGVAQSPRYKIIEKRQSVAFWCNPISGHATLYWYQQILGQGPKLLIQFQNNGVVDDSQLPKDRFSAERLKGVDSTLKIQPAKLEDSAVYLCANSLTRDTGRRKLFFGSGTQLSVL.

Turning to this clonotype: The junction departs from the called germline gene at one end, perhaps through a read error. CDR3 residues: CASCSGTGRTYEQYF. The CDR3, as DNA: TGTGCCAGCTGCTCGGGGACAGGCCGAACCTACGAACAGTACTTC. This chain joins TRBV11-2 and TRBJ2-7; 8 bases line up with TRBD1. Germline lookup yields CDR1 SGHAT and CDR2 FQNNGV. The CDR3 spans 15 residues.

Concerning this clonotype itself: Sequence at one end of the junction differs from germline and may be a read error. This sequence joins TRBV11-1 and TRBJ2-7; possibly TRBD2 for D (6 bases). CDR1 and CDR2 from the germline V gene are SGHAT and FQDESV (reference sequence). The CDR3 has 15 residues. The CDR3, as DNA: TGTGCCAGCAGCTTAGCCGGGACTGTAACCTACAAGCAATACTTC. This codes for CASSLAGTVTYKQYF.

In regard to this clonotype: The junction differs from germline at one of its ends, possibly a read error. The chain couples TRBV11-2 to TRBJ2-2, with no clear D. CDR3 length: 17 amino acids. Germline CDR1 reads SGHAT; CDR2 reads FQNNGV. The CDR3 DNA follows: TGTGCCATCAGCTTATCGCGCGTCCCGGATCCCCCCGGGGAGCTGTTTTTT. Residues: CAISLSRVPDPPGELFF.

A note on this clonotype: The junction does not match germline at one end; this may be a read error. In nucleotides, the CDR3 is TGTGTCAGCTCCGAGAGGGGTGAAAAACTGTCTTTT. It yields the protein CVSSERGEKLSF. The rearrangement uses TRBV11-2 and TRBJ1-4, with a weak D call TRBD1 (5 bases). Germline CDR1 is SGHAT and CDR2 is FQNNGV. CDR3 length equals 12 residues.

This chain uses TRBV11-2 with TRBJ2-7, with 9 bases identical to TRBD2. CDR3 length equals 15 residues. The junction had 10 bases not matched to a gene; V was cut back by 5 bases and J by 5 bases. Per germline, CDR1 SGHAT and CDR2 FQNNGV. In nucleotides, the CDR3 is TGTGCCAGCAGCCGCACAATTAGCGGGAGTCACGAGCAGTACTTC. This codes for CASSRTISGSHEQYF.

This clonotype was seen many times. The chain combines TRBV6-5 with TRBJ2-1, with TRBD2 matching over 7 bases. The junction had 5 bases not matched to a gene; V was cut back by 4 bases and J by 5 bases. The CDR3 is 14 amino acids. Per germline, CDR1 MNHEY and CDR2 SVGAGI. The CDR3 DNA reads TGTGCCAGCAGTTCTAGCGGAGGCCACAATGAGCAGTTCTTC. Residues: CASSSSGGHNEQFF.

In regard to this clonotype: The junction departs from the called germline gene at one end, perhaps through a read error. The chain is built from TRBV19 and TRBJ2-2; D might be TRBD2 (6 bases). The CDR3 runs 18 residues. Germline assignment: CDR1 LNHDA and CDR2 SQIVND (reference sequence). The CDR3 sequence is CVSSSSRAAGLDTGELFF. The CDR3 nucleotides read TGTGTCAGTAGTAGCTCCAGGGCGGCGGGATTGGATACCGGGGAGCTGTTTTTT.

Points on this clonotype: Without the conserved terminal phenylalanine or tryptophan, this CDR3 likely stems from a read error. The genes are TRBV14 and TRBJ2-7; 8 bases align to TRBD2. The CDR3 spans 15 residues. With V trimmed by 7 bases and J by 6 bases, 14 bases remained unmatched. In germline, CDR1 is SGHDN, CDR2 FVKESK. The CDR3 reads CASNQAVGRAAEQYL. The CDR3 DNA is TGTGCCAGCAACCAGGCGGTCGGGAGGGCCGCCGAGCAGTACTTA.

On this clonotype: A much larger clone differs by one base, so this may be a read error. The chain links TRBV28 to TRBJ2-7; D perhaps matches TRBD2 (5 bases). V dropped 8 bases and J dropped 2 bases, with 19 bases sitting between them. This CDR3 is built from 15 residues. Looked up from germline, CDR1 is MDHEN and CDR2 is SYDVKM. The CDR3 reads CASQSLEGATYEQYF. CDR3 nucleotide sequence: TGTGCCAGCCAAAGCCTAGAGGGAGCGACCTACGAGCAGTACTTC.

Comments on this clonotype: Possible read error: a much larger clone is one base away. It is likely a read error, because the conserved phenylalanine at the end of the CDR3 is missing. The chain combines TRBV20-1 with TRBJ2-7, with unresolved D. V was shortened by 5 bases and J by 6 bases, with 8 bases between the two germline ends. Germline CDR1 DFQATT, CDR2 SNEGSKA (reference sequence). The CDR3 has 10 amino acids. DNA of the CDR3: TGCAGTGCTGGGGTCAGCGAGCAGTACCTC. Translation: CSAGVSEQYL.

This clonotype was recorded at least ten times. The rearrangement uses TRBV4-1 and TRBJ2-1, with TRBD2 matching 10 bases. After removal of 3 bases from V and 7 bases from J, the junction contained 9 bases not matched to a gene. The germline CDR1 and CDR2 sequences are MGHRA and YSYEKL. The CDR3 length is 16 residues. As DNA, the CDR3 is TGCGCCAGCAGCCAGGTCTTAGCGGGAGGAAGTAATGAGCAGTTCTTC. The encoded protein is CASSQVLAGGSNEQFF.

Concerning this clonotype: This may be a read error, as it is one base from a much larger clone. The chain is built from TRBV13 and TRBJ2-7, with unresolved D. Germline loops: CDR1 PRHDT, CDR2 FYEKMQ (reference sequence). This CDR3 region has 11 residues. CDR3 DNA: TGTACCAGCAGCTTTGTCAACGAGCAGTACTTC. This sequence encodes CTSSFVNEQYF.

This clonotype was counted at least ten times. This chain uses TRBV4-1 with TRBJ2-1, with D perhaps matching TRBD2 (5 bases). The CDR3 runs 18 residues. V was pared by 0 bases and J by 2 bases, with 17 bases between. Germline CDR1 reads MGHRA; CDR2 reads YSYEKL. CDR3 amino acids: CASSQESFFRGTYNEQFF. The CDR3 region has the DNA TGCGCCAGCAGCCAAGAATCATTTTTTCGGGGAACCTACAATGAGCAGTTCTTC.

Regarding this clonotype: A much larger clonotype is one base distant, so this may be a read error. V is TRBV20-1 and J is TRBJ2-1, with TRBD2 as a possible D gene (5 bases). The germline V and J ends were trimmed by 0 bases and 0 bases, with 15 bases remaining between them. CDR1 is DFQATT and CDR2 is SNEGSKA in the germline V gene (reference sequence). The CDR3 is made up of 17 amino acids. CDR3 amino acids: CSARDVRGLSSYNEQFF. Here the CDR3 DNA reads TGCAGTGCTAGAGATGTTCGGGGATTAAGCTCCTACAATGAGCAGTTCTTC.

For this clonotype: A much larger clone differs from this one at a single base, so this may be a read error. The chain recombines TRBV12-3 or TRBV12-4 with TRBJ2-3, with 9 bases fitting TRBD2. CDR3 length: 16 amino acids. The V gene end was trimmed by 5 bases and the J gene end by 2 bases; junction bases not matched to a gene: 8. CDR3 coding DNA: TGTGCCAGCAGTCCTATAGCGGGAGCGGTCACAGATACGCAGTATTTT. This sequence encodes CASSPIAGAVTDTQYF.

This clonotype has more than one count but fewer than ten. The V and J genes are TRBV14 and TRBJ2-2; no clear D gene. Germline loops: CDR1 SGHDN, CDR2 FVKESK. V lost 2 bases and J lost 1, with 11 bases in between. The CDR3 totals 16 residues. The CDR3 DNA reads TGTGCCAGCAGCCAACGGATCGCCCGGAACACCGGGGAGCTGTTTTTT. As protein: CASSQRIARNTGELFF.